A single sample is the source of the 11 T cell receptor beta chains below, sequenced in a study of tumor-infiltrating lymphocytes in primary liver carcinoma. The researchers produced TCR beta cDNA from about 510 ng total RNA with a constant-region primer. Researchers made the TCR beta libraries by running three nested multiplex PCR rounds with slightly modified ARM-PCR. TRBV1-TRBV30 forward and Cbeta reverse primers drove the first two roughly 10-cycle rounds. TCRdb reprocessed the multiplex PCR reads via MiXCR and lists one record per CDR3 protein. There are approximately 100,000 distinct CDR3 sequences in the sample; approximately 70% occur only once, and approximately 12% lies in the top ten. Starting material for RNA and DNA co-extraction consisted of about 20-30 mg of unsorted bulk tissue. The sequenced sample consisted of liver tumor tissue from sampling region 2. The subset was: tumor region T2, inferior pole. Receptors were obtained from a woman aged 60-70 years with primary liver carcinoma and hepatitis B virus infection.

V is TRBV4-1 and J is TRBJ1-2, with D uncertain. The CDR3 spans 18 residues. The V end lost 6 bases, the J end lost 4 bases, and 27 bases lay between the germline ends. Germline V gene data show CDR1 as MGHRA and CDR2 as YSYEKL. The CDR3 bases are TGCGCCAGCAGTCAATGCGAGGTCAGCCACCTCAGACCCTATGGCTACACCTTC. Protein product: CASSQCEVSHLRPYGYTF.

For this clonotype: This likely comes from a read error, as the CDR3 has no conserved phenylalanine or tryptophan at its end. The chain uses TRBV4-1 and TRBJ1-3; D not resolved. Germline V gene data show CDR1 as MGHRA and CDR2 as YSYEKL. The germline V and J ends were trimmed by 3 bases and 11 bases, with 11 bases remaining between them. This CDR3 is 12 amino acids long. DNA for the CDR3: TGCGCCAGCAGCCACCCGATGGACCCCATATATTCT. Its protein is CASSHPMDPIYS.

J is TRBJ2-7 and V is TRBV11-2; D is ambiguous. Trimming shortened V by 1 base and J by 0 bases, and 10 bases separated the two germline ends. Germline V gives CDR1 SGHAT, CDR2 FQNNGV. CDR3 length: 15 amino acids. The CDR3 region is CASSLAKQSSYEQYF. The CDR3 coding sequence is TGTGCCAGCAGCTTAGCGAAACAGTCCTCCTACGAGCAGTACTTC.

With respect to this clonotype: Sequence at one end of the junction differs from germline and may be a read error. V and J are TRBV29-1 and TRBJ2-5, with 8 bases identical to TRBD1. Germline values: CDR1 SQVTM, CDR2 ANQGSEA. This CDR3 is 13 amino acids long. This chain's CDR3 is CSLGQGRQESQYF. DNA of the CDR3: TGCAGCCTAGGACAGGGCCGACAAGAGAGCCAGTACTTC.

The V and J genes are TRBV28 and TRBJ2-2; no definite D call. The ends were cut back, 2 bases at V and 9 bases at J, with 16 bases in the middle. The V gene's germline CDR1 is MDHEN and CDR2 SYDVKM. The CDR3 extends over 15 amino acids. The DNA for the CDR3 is TGTGCCAGCAGTTTAGCGTATCGCGTGTCCTGGGAGCTGTTTTTT. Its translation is CASSLAYRVSWELFF.

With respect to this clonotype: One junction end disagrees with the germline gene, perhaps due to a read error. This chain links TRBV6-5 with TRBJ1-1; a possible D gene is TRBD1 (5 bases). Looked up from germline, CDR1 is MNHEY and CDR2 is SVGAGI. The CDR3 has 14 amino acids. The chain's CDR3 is CASNYFGGDTEAFF. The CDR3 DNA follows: TGTGCCAGCAATTACTTCGGAGGGGACACTGAAGCTTTCTTT.

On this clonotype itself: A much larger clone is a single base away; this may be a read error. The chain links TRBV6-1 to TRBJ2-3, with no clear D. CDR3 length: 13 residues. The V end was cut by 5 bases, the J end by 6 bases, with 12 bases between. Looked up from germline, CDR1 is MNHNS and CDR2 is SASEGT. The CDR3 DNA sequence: TGTGCCAGCAGTATACTTATGCTGGATACGCAGTATTTT. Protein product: CASSILMLDTQYF.

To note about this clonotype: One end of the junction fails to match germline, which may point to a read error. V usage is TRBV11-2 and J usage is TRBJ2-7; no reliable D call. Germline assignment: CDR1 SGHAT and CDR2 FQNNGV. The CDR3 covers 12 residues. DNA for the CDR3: TGTGCCAGCAGGGATAGCTCCTACGATCAGTACTTC. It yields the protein CASRDSSYDQYF.

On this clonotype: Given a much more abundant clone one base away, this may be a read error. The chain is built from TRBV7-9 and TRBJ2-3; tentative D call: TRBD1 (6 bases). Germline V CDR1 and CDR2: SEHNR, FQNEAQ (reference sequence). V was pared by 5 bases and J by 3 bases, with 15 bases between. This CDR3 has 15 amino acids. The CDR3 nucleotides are TGTGCCAGCAGCCCAAGAGGGGGTAGGACAGATACGCAGTATTTT. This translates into CASSPRGGRTDTQYF.

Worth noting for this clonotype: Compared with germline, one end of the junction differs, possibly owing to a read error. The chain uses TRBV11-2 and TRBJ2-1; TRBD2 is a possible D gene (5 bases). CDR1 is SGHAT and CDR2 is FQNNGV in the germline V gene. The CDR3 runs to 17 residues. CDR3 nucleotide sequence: TGTGCCAGTAGCTTAGGTCTGGTAGCGAGAGGGCCGAATGAGGAGTTCTTC. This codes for CASSLGLVARGPNEEFF.

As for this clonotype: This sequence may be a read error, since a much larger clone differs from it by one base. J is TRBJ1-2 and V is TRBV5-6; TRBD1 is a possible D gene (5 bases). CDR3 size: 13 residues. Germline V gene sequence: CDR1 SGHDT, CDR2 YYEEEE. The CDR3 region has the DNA TGTGCCAGCAGCACGGGACTGCACTATGGCTGCACCTTC. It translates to CASSTGLHYGCTF.